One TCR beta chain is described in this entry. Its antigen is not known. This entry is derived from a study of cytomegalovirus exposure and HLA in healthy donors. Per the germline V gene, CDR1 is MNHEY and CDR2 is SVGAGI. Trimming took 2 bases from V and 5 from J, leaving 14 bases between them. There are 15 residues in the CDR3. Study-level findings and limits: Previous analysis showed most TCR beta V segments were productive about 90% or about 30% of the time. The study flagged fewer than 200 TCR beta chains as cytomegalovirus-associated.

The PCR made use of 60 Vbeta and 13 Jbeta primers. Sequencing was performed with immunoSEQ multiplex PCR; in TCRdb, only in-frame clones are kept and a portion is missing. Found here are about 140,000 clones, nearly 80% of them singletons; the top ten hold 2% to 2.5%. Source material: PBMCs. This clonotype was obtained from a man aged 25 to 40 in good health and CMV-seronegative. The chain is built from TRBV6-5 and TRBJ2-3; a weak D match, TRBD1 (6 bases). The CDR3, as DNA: TGTGCCAGCAGTTACCAACGGGCGACAGGAGATACGCAGTATTTT. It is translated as CASSYQRATGDTQYF.